Presented here are 25 T cell receptor beta chains from one specimen sequenced in a study of blood T cell repertoires in COVID-19. Sequencing used immunoSEQ multiplex PCR; TCRdb keeps in-frame clones, though not all of them. The data show 210,000 or so clones, 83% seen once. Sequenced sample: PBMCs or T cells enriched from blood (not recorded which). These receptors were obtained from a woman between 50 and 59 years old who had been exposed to COVID-19.

Only one count was recorded for this clone. The chain is built from TRBV6-1 and TRBJ1-2, with 7 bases matching TRBD1. Germline V gene lookup returns CDR1 MNHNS and CDR2 SASEGT. V gave up 1 base and J gave up 6 bases; unmatched junction bases: 5. The CDR3 is 14 residues long. The CDR3 DNA is TGTGCCAGCAGTGAAGGGGACAGTAGGCATGGCTACACCTTC. It encodes CASSEGDSRHGYTF.

This clone has a single count. This sequence joins TRBV14 and TRBJ1-4; a weak D match, TRBD1 (5 bases). CDR1 SGHDN and CDR2 FVKESK come from the germline V gene. Trimming stripped 2 bases from V and 6 bases from J, with 10 bases between. CDR3 size: 14 residues. CDR3 nucleotides: TGTGCCAGCAGCCAAAATACAGGCCATGAAAAACTGTTTTTT. Translating it yields CASSQNTGHEKLFF.

This clone was detected only a few times. V is TRBV23-1 and J is TRBJ1-4; 7 bases are shared with TRBD1. TRBV23-1 is identified as an open reading frame with a role that is uncertain. The J segment lost 5 bases and the V segment lost 2 bases, leaving 5 bases of the junction unmatched. The CDR3 totals 15 residues. CDR3 amino acids: CASSQRDRTNEKLFF. CDR3 nucleotide sequence: TGCGCCAGCAGTCAAAGGGACAGAACAAATGAAAAACTGTTTTTT.

This chain joins TRBV18 and TRBJ1-6; 7 positions agree with TRBD1. The ends lost 0 bases at V and 8 bases at J; junction bases unmatched: 7. Germline assignment: CDR1 KGHSH and CDR2 LQKENI. The CDR3 consists of 16 residues. The chain's CDR3 is CASSPPGQRTYSPLHF. DNA for the CDR3: TGTGCCAGCTCACCACCGGGACAGCGAACTTATTCACCCCTCCACTTT.

This chain joins TRBV11-3 and TRBJ2-3; maybe TRBD2 (5 bases). CDR1 and CDR2 from the germline V gene are SGHNT and YENEEA. V dropped 1 base and J dropped 5 bases, with 10 bases sitting between them. The CDR3 has 14 amino acids. CDR3 residues: CASSLGAARDTQYF. The CDR3 DNA sequence: TGTGCCAGCAGCTTAGGAGCGGCGCGAGATACGCAGTATTTT. The full variable domain, its missing parts supplied by reference TRBV11-3 and TRBJ2-3, is EAGVVQSPRYKIIEKKQPVAFWCNPISGHNTLYWYLQNLGQGPELLIRYENEEAVDDSQLPKDRFSAERLKGVDSTLKIQPAELGDSAVYLCASSLGAARDTQYFGPGTRLTVL.

The chain uses TRBV27 and TRBJ2-3, with D tentatively TRBD1 (5 bases). V gave up 3 bases and J gave up 2 bases, with 9 bases separating them. The V gene's germline CDR1 is MNHEY and CDR2 SMNVEV (reference sequence). The CDR3 spans 14 residues. The CDR3, as DNA: TGTGCCAGCAGTTTTAGCAGGGCCACAGATACGCAGTATTTT. It codes for CASSFSRATDTQYF.

The chain recombines TRBV6-5 with TRBJ2-7; D possibly corresponds to TRBD1 (6 bases). Germline V gene lookup returns CDR1 MNHEY and CDR2 SVGAGI. With 2 bases removed from V and 0 bases from J, the gap between germline ends came to 8 bases. The CDR3 has 14 amino acids. The CDR3 DNA is TGTGCCAGCAGTTACCTGGGGGCCTCCTACGAGCAGTACTTC. Protein sequence: CASSYLGASYEQYF.

The V gene is TRBV3-1 (or the pseudogene TRBV3-2), the J gene TRBJ2-7, with D unresolved. Germline loops: CDR1 LGHDT, CDR2 YNNKEL (reference sequence). V shed 1 base and J shed 6 bases, with 13 bases lying between them. The CDR3 has 14 residues. The CDR3 DNA reads as TGTGCCAGCAGCCAAGGTGTCTTAACTGGCGAGCAGTACTTC. As protein: CASSQGVLTGEQYF.

This clone was observed once. The chain uses TRBV6-2 or TRBV6-3 and TRBJ1-6; D remains ambiguous. In germline, CDR1 is MNHEY, CDR2 SVGEGT. This CDR3 contains 13 residues. V was cut by 3 bases and J by 10 bases, with 10 bases left in between. Here the CDR3 DNA reads TGTGCCAGCAGTTATAGAAACAGATCACCCCTCCACTTT. This sequence encodes CASSYRNRSPLHF.

The J gene is TRBJ1-6, the V gene TRBV6-2 or TRBV6-3; D call uncertain. The CDR3 contains 12 residues. The V and J ends lost 2 bases and 16 bases respectively, with 12 bases between them. Per germline, CDR1 MNHEY and CDR2 SVGEGT. Here the CDR3 DNA reads TGTGCCAGCAGTTACCCGCTAAAATGGCTCCACTTT. Amino acid sequence: CASSYPLKWLHF.

The chain combines TRBV6-4 with TRBJ2-1; D remains unclear. The CDR3 consists of 11 residues. CDR1 is MRHNA and CDR2 is SNTAGT in the germline V gene. Trimming pared 8 bases from V and 7 bases from J, leaving 9 bases between. CDR3 sequence: CASSSRNEQFF. As DNA, the CDR3 is TGTGCCAGCTCGAGCCGGAATGAGCAGTTCTTC.

The genes are TRBV2 and TRBJ1-2, with a possible D match to TRBD1 (6 bases). Per the germline V gene, CDR1 is SNHLY and CDR2 is FYNNEI. V was pared by 8 bases and J by 7 bases, with 14 bases between. There are 12 residues in the CDR3. The DNA of the CDR3 is TGTGCCAGCCTTGGGGGGGGCGGTGGCTACACCTTC. Its translation is CASLGGGGGYTF.

J is TRBJ2-2 and V is TRBV6-2 or TRBV6-3; 7 bases fit TRBD2. The V and J ends lost 4 bases and 0 bases, in that order; junction bases with no gene match: 8. CDR1 is MNHEY, CDR2 SVGEGT, per germline. The CDR3 is 17 residues long. CDR3 coding DNA: TGTGCCAGCAGTTTTCTAGGGAGGGTTGCGAACACCGGGGAGCTGTTTTTT. As protein: CASSFLGRVANTGELFF.

This clone showed up just once. The chain is built from TRBV5-4 and TRBJ1-4, with a possible D match to TRBD1 (6 bases). V lost 3 bases to trimming and J lost 2 bases, with 17 bases between them. Germline CDR1 SGHNT, CDR2 YYREEE (reference sequence). The CDR3 contains 17 residues. The CDR3 reads CASSSGTGRGTNEKLFF. Here the CDR3 DNA reads TGTGCCAGCAGCTCGGGGACGGGGAGGGGGACTAATGAAAAACTGTTTTTT. The variable domain in full, completed from reference TRBV5-4 and TRBJ1-4, reads ETGVTQSPTHLIKTRGQQVTLRCSSQSGHNTVSWYQQALGQGPQFIFQYYREEENGRGNFPPRFSGLQFPNYSSELNVNALELDDSALYLCASSSGTGRGTNEKLFFGSGTQLSVL.

A note on this clone: Mismatch with germline at one junction end may stem from a read error. The chain combines TRBV29-1 with TRBJ1-2; D is undetermined. Germline CDR1 SQVTM, CDR2 ANQGSEA. The CDR3 has 13 amino acids. The CDR3 protein is CSVQEQTKYGYTF. The CDR3 nucleotides are TGCAGCGTTCAAGAGCAGACAAAGTATGGCTACACCTTC.

The chain is built from TRBV7-9 and TRBJ1-1, with a tentative D call TRBD1 (5 bases). Germline CDR1 is SEHNR and CDR2 is FQNEAQ (reference sequence). This CDR3 has 13 residues. Trimming stripped 5 bases from V and 6 bases from J, with 13 bases between. CDR3 nucleotide sequence: TGTGCCAGCAGCCCTCCTGGGGGGGCTGAAGCTTTCTTT. Translated, it gives CASSPPGGAEAFF.

The V gene is TRBV7-3, the J gene TRBJ2-6; D gene ambiguous. Trimming pared 5 bases from V and 1 base from J, leaving 3 bases between. Germline CDR1 and CDR2: SGHTA and FQGTGA. CDR3 size: 13 residues. CDR3 in DNA: TGTGCCAGCAGCCAGTCTGGGGCCAACGTCCTGACTTTC. As protein: CASSQSGANVLTF.

This chain uses TRBV19 with TRBJ2-2; 11 nucleotides agree with TRBD1. The ends lost 7 bases at V and 5 bases at J; junction bases unmatched: 3. The CDR3 sequence is 14 residues long. Germline lookup yields CDR1 LNHDA and CDR2 SQIVND (reference sequence). CDR3 coding DNA: TGTGCCAGTACGGGGGACAGGGGGACCGGGGAGCTGTTTTTT. This codes for CASTGDRGTGELFF.

The chain recombines TRBV5-1 with TRBJ1-1; D not resolved. The germline V gene encodes CDR1 SGHRS and CDR2 YFSETQ. This CDR3 is 15 amino acids long. V was shortened by 4 bases and J by 0 bases, with 13 bases between the two germline ends. For the CDR3, the DNA is TGCGCCAGCAGCCCCTGGGGAGGACTGAACACTGAAGCTTTCTTT. It yields the protein CASSPWGGLNTEAFF.

V and J are TRBV18 and TRBJ1-3, with a weak D call TRBD1 (5 bases). The CDR3 is 15 residues long. Germline-derived CDR1 and CDR2 are KGHSH and LQKENI. V was pared by 2 bases and J by 0 bases, with 8 bases between. The CDR3 DNA reads as TGTGCCAGCTCACCAGCAGGGCGCTCTGGAAACACCATATATTTT. This translates into CASSPAGRSGNTIYF.

V usage is TRBV11-3 and J usage is TRBJ2-5, with D possibly being TRBD2 (7 bases). The CDR3 totals 15 residues. V gave up 5 bases and J gave up 1 base, with 14 bases separating them. The V gene's germline CDR1 is SGHNT and CDR2 YENEEA. DNA of the CDR3: TGTGCCAGCAGCAGGGGGGGAGCGGGCCAAGAGACCCAGTACTTC. This gives the protein CASSRGGAGQETQYF.

This clone was seen a handful of times. The V and J genes are TRBV27 and TRBJ2-7, with 16 bases identical to TRBD2. The junction had 9 bases not matched to a gene; V was cut back by 6 bases and J by 7 bases. This CDR3 has 16 amino acids. Germline loops: CDR1 MNHEY, CDR2 SMNVEV (reference sequence). In nucleotides, the CDR3 is TGTGCCAGCAGCCAGGGACTAGCGGGGGGGTTTTATGAGCAGTACTTC. Residues: CASSQGLAGGFYEQYF.

The V call is TRBV5-1, the J call TRBJ2-7, with D possibly matching TRBD1 (6 bases). Germline V gene sequence: CDR1 SGHRS, CDR2 YFSETQ. The V gene lost 2 bases and the J gene lost 2 bases, with 8 bases spanning the gap. The length of the CDR3 is 13 residues. In nucleotides, the CDR3 is TGCGCCAGCAGCTTCCAGGGGACCTACGAGCAGTACTTC. Its translation is CASSFQGTYEQYF.

The genes are TRBV5-1 and TRBJ1-2, with 7 bases that match TRBD1. V shed 3 bases and J 7 bases; nucleotides not matched to a gene: 9. Germline V lookup: CDR1 SGHRS, CDR2 YFSETQ. The CDR3 loop spans 14 amino acids. The CDR3 DNA reads as TGCGCCAGCAGCTCCTCAGGGGGGAGTAGTGGCTACACCTTC. Residues: CASSSSGGSSGYTF.

The chain combines TRBV5-1 with TRBJ2-7; D remains ambiguous. CDR1 and CDR2 (germline): SGHRS, YFSETQ. The CDR3 runs 14 residues. V was clipped by 3 bases and J by 3 bases, with 13 bases between them. The CDR3 is CASSSNPPGYEQYF. The CDR3 DNA follows: TGCGCCAGCAGCTCGAATCCGCCAGGCTACGAGCAGTACTTC.